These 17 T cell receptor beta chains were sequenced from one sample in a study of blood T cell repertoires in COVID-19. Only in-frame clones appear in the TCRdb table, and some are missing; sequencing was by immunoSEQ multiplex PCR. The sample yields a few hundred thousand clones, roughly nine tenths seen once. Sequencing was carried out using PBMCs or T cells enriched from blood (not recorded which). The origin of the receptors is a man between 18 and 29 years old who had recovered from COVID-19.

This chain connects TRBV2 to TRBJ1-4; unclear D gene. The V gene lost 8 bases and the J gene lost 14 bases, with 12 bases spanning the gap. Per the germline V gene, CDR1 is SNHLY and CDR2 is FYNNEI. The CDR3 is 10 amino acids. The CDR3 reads CASDSVYLFF. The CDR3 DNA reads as TGTGCCAGCGATTCCGTCTACCTGTTTTTT.

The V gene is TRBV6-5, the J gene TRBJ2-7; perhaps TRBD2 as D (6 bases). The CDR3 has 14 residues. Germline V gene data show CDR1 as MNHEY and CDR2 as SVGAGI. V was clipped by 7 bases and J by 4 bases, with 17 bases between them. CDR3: CASTHGRGFYEQYF. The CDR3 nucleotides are TGTGCCAGCACCCATGGACGGGGGTTTTACGAGCAGTACTTC.

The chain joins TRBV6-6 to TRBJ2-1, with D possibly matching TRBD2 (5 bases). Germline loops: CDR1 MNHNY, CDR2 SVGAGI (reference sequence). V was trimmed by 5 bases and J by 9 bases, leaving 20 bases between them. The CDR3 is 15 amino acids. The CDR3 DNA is TGTGCCAGCAGTAGGGAAGGGAGTGGGTACGGTGAGCAGTTCTTC. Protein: CASSREGSGYGEQFF.

This chain's CDR3 is CASSPRLAAIYNEQFF. CDR3 in DNA: TGTGCCAGTAGTCCCCGACTAGCGGCCATATACAATGAGCAGTTCTTC. This sequence joins TRBV19 and TRBJ2-1, with TRBD2 matching 9 bases. The germline gives CDR1 LNHDA, CDR2 SQIVND (reference sequence). This CDR3 region has 16 residues. Trimming at V came to 5 bases and at J to 4 bases, leaving 9 bases not matched to a gene. The full variable domain, its missing parts supplied by reference TRBV19 and TRBJ2-1, is DGGITQSPKYLFRKEGQNVTLSCEQNLNHDAMYWYRQDPGQGLRLIYYSQIVNDFQKGDIAEGYSVSREKKESFPLTVTSAQKNPTAFYLCASSPRLAAIYNEQFFGPGTRLTVL.

The CDR3, as DNA: TGTGCCAGCAGTTACAACCCCGAAACCTCTACCTACGAGCAGTACTTC. Encoded protein: CASSYNPETSTYEQYF. V and J are TRBV6-6 and TRBJ2-7; D gene ambiguous. The CDR3 sequence is 16 residues long. CDR1 and CDR2 (germline): MNHNY, SVGAGI (reference sequence). Trimming took off 2 bases at V and 2 bases at J, with 16 bases between the two ends.

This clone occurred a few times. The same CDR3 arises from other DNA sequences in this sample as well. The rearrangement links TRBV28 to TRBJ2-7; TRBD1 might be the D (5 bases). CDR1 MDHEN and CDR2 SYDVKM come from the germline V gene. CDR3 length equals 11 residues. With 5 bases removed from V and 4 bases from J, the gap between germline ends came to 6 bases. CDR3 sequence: CASSPGYEQYF. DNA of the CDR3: TGTGCCAGCAGTCCAGGGTACGAGCAGTACTTC.

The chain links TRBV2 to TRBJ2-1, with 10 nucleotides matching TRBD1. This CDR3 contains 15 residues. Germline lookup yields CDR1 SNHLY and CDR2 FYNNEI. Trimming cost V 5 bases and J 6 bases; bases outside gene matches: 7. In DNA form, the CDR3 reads TGTGCCAGCAGTTCCGGGACAGGGGAGGGCAATGAGCAGTTCTTC. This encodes CASSSGTGEGNEQFF.

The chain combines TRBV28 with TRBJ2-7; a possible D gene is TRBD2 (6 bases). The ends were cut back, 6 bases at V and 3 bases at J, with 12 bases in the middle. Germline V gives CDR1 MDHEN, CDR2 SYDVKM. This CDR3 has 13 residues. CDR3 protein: CASRTSYIYEQYF. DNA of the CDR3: TGTGCCAGCAGGACTAGTTACATCTACGAGCAGTACTTC.

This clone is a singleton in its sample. The CDR3 reads CASSPGLAGDLETQYF. In DNA, the CDR3 is TGTGCCAGCAGTCCCGGACTAGCGGGAGATCTGGAGACCCAGTACTTC. The J gene is TRBJ2-5, the V gene TRBV28; 13 bases map to TRBD2. The germline gives CDR1 MDHEN, CDR2 SYDVKM. Germline trimming cut 5 bases from V and 5 bases from J; bases unmatched to any gene: 8. CDR3 length equals 16 residues. The full variable domain, its missing parts supplied by reference TRBV28 and TRBJ2-5, is DVKVTQSSRYLVKRTGEKVFLECVQDMDHENMFWYRQDPGLGLRLIYFSYDVKMKEKGDIPEGYSVSREKKERFSLILESASTNQTSMYLCASSPGLAGDLETQYFGPGTRLLVL.

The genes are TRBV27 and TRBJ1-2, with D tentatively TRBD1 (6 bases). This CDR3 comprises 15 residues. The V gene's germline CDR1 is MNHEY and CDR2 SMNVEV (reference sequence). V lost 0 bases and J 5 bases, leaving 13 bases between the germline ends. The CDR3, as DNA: TGTGCCAGCAGTTTATCCCTCGGGACACTATATGGCTACACCTTC. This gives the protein CASSLSLGTLYGYTF.

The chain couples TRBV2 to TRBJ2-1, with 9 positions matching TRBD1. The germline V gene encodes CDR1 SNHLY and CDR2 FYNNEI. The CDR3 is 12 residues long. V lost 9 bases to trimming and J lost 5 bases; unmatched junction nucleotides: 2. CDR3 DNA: TGTGCCAGTTGGACAGGGGACAATGAGCAGTTCTTC. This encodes CASWTGDNEQFF.

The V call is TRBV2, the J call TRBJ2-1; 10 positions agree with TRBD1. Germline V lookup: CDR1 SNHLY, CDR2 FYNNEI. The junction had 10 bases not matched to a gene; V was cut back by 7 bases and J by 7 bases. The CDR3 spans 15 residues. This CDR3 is CASNRRQGAINEQFF. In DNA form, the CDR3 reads TGTGCCAGCAACAGGAGACAGGGGGCAATTAATGAGCAGTTCTTC.

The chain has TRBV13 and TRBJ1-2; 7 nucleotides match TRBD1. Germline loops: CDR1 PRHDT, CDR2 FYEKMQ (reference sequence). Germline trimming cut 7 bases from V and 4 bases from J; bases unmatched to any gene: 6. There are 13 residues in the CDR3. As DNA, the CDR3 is TGTGCCAGCACGTTACAGGGGCTCTATGGCTACACCTTC. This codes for CASTLQGLYGYTF.

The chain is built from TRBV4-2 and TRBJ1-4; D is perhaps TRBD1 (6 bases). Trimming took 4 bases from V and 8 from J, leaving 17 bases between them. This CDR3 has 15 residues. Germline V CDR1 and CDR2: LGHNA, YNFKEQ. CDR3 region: CASSRGGTGREKLFF. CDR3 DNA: TGTGCCAGCAGCCGGGGGGGCACAGGCAGGGAAAAACTGTTTTTT.

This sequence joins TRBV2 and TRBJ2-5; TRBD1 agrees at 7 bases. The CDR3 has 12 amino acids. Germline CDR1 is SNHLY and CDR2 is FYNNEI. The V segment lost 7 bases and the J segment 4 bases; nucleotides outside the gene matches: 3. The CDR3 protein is CASKSGGETQYF. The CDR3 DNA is TGTGCCAGCAAGTCAGGGGGAGAGACCCAGTACTTC.

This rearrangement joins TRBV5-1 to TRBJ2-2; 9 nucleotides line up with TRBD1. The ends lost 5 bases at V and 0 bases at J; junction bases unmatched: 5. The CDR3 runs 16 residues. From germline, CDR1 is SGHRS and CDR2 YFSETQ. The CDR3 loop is CASRNTGGPNTGELFF. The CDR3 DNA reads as TGCGCCAGCAGAAATACAGGGGGCCCGAACACCGGGGAGCTGTTTTTT.

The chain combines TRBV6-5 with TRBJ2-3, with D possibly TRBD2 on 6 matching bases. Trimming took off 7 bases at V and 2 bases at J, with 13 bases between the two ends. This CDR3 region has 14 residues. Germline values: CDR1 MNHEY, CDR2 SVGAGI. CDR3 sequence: CASTGLPLTDTQYF. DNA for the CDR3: TGTGCCAGCACCGGACTACCTCTCACAGATACGCAGTATTTT.